The T cell receptor beta chain under discussion was sequenced for a study of OX40 agonist ivuxolimab in advanced cancers. On this clone: Its antigen remains unidentified.

Profiling relied on immunoSEQ multiplex PCR, and the TCRdb table lists in-frame clones only, not all of them. The sample holds roughly 25,000 clones, roughly three quarters seen once. Exclusion applied to patients with autoimmune disease history or systemic immunosuppression. This CDR3 region has 14 residues. The V gene lost 6 bases and the J gene lost 7 bases, with 18 bases spanning the gap. Looked up from germline, CDR1 is PRHDT and CDR2 is FYEKMQ (reference sequence). Study-level points and caveats: The CD4+ and CD8+ T cells in the blood had expanded clonally by week 6 at 0.1 to 3.0 mg/kg. Antigen specificity of clonally expanded peripheral T cells was not established.

The chain joins TRBV13 to TRBJ1-2; D is undetermined. The receptor was derived from an adult with an advanced solid tumor such as melanoma, head and neck, liver or kidney cancer. Specimen: CD4+ or CD8+ T cells sorted from blood, collected in a trial of the OX40 agonist ivuxolimab. The CDR3 loop is CASRSFRESSGYTF. As DNA, the CDR3 is TGTGCCAGCAGGTCTTTCCGGGAAAGCTCTGGCTACACCTTC.